The sample holds one count of the clone carrying this T cell receptor (beta chain). These data originate in a study of blood T cell repertoires in COVID-19. About the research overall: Acute and convalescent COVID-19 samples came from the United States, Italy and Spain. Nucleic acid was either cDNA or gDNA, and it came from T cells, B-cell-depleted T cells, or PBMCs.

Looked up from germline, CDR1 is SGHRS and CDR2 is YFSETQ. The V gene lost 4 bases and the J gene lost 3 bases, with 13 bases spanning the gap. The CDR3 is 15 residues long. Original data processing: Reference gene primer amplification gave nucleated cell count estimates. Libraries were prepared by immunoSEQ multiplex PCR; TCRdb keeps only in-frame clonotypes and omits some of them. The V and J calls and clone size were taken over from that table, and D and trimming were inferred from the DNA. The sample has approximately 270,000 clones, around nine tenths seen once. Sequences were obtained from peripheral blood. This chain joins TRBV5-1 and TRBJ2-2, with D perhaps TRBD1 or TRBD2 (6 bases each). The origin of this receptor is a middle-aged man with active or convalescent COVID-19. The CDR3 reads CASSLGGLYTGELFF. In nucleotides, the CDR3 is TGCGCCAGCAGCCTGGGGGGCCTTTACACCGGGGAGCTGTTTTTT.